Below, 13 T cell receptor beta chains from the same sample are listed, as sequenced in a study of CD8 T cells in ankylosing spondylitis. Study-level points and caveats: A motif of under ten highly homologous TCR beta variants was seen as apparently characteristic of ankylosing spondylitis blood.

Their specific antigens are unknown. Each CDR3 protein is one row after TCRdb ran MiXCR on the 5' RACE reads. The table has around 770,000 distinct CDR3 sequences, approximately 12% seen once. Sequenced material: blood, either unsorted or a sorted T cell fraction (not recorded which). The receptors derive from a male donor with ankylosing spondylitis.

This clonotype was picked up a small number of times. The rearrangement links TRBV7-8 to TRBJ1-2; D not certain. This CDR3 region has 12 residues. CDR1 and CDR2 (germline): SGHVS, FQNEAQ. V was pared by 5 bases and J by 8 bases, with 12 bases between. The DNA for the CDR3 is TGTGCCAGCAGCCCCCACCGGCAGGGCTACACCTTC. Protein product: CASSPHRQGYTF.

CDR3 in amino acids: CASRGGAGDSYEQYF. CDR3 DNA: TGTGCCAGCAGGGGCGGGGCCGGGGACTCCTACGAGCAGTACTTC. The chain joins TRBV28 to TRBJ2-7, with D possibly matching TRBD2 (6 bases). V lost 6 bases and J lost 0, with 15 bases in between. Germline CDR1 reads MDHEN; CDR2 reads SYDVKM. The CDR3 totals 15 residues.

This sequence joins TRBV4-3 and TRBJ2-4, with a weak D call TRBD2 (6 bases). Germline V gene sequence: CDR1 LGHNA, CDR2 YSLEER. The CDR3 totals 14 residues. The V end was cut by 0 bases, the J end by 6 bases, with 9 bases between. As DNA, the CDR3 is TGCGCCAGCAGCCAAGAGGCGGGATTAAACATTCAGTACTTC. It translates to CASSQEAGLNIQYF.

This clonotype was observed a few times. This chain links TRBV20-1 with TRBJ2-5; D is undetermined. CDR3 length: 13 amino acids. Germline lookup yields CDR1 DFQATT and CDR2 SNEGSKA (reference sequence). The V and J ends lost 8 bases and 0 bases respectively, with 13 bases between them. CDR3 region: CSRGRLHQETQYF. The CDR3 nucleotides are TGCAGTCGAGGTCGCTTACACCAAGAGACCCAGTACTTC.

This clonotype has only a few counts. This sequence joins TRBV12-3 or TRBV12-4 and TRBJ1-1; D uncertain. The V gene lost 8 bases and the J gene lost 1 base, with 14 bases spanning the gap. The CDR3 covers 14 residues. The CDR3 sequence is CASRFSLQNTEAFF. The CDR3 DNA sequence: TGTGCCAGCCGGTTCAGTCTACAGAACACTGAAGCTTTCTTT.

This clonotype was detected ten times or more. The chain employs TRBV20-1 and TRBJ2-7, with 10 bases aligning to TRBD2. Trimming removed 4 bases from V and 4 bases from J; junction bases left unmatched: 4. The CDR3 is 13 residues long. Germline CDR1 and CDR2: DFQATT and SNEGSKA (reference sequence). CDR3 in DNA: TGCAGTGCTACCCGGACTAGCGGATACGAGCAGTACTTC. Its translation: CSATRTSGYEQYF.

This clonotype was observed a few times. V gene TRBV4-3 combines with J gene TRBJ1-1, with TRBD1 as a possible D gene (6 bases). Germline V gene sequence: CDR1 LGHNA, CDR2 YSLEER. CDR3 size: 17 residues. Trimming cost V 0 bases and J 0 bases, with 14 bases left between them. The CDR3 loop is CASSQDEADRLNTEAFF. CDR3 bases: TGCGCCAGCAGCCAAGATGAAGCGGACAGATTGAACACTGAAGCTTTCTTT.

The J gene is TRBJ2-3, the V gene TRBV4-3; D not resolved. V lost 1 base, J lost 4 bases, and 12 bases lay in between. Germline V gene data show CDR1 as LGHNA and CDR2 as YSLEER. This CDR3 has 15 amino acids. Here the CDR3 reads CASSQAANQADTQYF. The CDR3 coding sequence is TGCGCCAGCAGCCAAGCGGCCAACCAAGCAGATACGCAGTATTTT.

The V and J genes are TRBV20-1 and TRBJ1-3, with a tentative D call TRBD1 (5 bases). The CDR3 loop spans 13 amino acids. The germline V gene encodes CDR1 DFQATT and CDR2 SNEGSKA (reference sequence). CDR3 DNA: TGCACTTGCCGTTCCGGGGCGGCGAACACCATATATTTT. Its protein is CTCRSGAANTIYF.

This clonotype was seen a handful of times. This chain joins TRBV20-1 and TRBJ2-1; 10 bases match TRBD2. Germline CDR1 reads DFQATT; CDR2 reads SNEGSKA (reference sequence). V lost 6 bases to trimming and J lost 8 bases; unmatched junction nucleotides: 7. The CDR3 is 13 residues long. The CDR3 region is CSAGAGGNHEQFF. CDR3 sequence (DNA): TGCAGTGCGGGAGCGGGAGGGAACCATGAGCAGTTCTTC.

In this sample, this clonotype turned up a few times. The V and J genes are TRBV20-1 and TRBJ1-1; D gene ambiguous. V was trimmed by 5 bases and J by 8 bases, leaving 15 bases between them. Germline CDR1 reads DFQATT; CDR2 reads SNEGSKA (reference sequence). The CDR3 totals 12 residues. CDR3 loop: CSAPPTGLEAFF. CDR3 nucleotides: TGCAGTGCTCCGCCGACGGGTCTCGAAGCTTTCTTT.

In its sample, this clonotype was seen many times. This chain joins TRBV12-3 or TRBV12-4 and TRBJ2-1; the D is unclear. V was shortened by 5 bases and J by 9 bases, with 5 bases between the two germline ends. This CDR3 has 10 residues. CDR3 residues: CASSRGEQFF. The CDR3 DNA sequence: TGTGCCAGCAGTCGTGGTGAGCAGTTCTTC.

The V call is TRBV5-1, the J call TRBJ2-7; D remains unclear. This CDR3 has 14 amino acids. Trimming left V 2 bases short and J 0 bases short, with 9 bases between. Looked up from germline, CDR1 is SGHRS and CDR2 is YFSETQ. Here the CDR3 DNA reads TGCGCCAGCAGCTTTGGCGGTTTCTCCTACGAGCAGTACTTC. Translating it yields CASSFGGFSYEQYF.